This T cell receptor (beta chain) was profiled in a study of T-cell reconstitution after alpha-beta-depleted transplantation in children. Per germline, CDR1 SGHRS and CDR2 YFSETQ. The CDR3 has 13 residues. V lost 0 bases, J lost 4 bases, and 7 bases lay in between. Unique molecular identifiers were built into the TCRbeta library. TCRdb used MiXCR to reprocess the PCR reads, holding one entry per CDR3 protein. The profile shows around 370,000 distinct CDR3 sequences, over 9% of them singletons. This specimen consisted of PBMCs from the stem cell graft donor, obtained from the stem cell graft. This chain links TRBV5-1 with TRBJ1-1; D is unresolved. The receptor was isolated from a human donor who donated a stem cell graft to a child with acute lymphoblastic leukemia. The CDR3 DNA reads TGCGCCAGCAGCTTGGAAGCTAGCACTGAAGCTTTCTTT. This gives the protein CASSLEASTEAFF.